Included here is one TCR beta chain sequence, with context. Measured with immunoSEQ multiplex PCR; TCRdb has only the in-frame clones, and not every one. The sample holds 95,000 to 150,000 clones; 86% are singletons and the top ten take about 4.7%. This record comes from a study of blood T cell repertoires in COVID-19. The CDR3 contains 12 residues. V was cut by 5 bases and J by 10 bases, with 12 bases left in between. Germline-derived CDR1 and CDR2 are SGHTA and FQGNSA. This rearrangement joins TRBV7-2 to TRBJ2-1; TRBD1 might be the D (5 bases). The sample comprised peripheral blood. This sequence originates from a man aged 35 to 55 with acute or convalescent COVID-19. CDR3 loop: CASSPTGFEQFF. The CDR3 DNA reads TGTGCCAGCAGCCCCACAGGTTTCGAGCAGTTCTTC.